Listed below are T cell receptor beta chains from one sample, sequenced in a study of control samples from healthy donors and cancer patients. The data were produced by immunoSEQ multiplex PCR, yet TCRdb's version contains in-frame clones alone and is incomplete. The sample comprises about 57,000 clones, around 90% of which are singletons, and 0.75% to 0.95% rests with the top ten. Sequenced material: PBMCs. Receptor source: a man younger than 40 with colorectal cancer. Each CDR3 is given with its conserved first and last residue. D genes are given only for firm matches. Only part of the rows carry a size: once, few, many, or a class if the clone is expanded.

TGCAGCGTTTCGGTGTTGGGCACAGATACGCAGTATTTT CSVSVLGTDTQYF NA NA TRBJ2-3 TRBV29-1
TGTGCCAGTCGGACAGGGGGATCAGGGGCCAACGTCCTGACTTTC CASRTGGSGANVLTF TRBD1 NA TRBJ2-6 TRBV6-5
TGTGCCAGCAGCTTGGCCCGGGGAACCAACACTGAAGCTTTCTTT CASSLARGTNTEAFF NA NA TRBJ1-1 TRBV5-8
TGTGCCAGCAGTGAAATGAGGGAGACAGATACGCAGTATTTT CASSEMRETDTQYF NA NA TRBJ2-3 TRBV6-1
TGTGCCAGCAGCACAAAAGGACTAGCGGACCTCAGCTCCTACAATGAGCAGTTCTTC CASSTKGLADLSSYNEQFF TRBD2 NA TRBJ2-1 TRBV2
TGTGCCAGCAGCTTGGCCCCGAGGGGCTCTGGAAACACCATATATTTT CASSLAPRGSGNTIYF NA few TRBJ1-3 TRBV5-6
TGCGCCAGCAGCCAAGGAAGAAGAACTAATGAAAAACTGTTTTTT CASSQGRRTNEKLFF NA NA TRBJ1-4 TRBV4-3
TGTGCCAGCAGCTTAGTTGATTCGCTTGATTCACCCCTCCACTTT CASSLVDSLDSPLHF NA NA TRBJ1-6 TRBV7-2
TGTGCCAGTAGTGTCGGACCGAGCACAGATACGCAGTATTTT CASSVGPSTDTQYF NA NA TRBJ2-3 TRBV19
TGTGCCAGCAGCCAAGATGGCCCCGGGTATGCAGATACGCAGTATTTT CASSQDGPGYADTQYF NA NA TRBJ2-3 TRBV4-2
TGTGCCAGCAGTTACGGGACAGGGAACACTGAAGCTTTCTTT CASSYGTGNTEAFF TRBD1 NA TRBJ1-1 TRBV6-6
TGTGCCACCCGACGGAGGAGGGACAGTGAAGCTTTCTTT CATRRRRDSEAFF TRBD1 NA TRBJ1-1 TRBV24-1
TGTGCCAGCAGCCGGGACAGGGCTACTGAAGCTTTCTTT CASSRDRATEAFF TRBD1 NA TRBJ1-1 TRBV5-4
TGTGCCAGCAGTTACTCGATACGGTCTGGAAACACCATATATTTT CASSYSIRSGNTIYF NA NA TRBJ1-3 TRBV6-5
TGTGCCAGCAGTGAAGCGGGGGGGTCCTACAATGAGCAGTTCTTC CASSEAGGSYNEQFF TRBD2 NA TRBJ2-1 TRBV6-1
TGTGCCAGCAGCCACCGGGACAGGGTGCCCTACGAGCAGTACTTC CASSHRDRVPYEQYF TRBD1 few TRBJ2-7 TRBV5-4
TGTGCCAGTAGCCTTCAGGGACTAGCGGGGGGGCCTGGCACAGATACGCAGTATTTT CASSLQGLAGGPGTDTQYF TRBD2 NA TRBJ2-3 TRBV19
TGCGCCAGCAGCTTGGCCACGGGGGCGGGCACTGAAGCTTTCTTT CASSLATGAGTEAFF NA NA TRBJ1-1 TRBV5-1
TGTGCCAGCAGCCCACTTTTGGTAGGGGGCGATGGCTACACCTTC CASSPLLVGGDGYTF TRBD1 NA TRBJ1-2 TRBV4-2
TGTGCCAGCAGCTTGCCCGGACCGGGGGGGGATGGCTACACCTTC CASSLPGPGGDGYTF NA NA TRBJ1-2 TRBV5-4
TGTGCCAGCAGCCCGCTGGGCCTGGGGCTAGGTGGCTACACCTTC CASSPLGLGLGGYTF NA NA TRBJ1-2 TRBV9
TGTGCCAGCATTTCAACAGCGGACTCCTACAATGAGCAGTTCTTC CASISTADSYNEQFF NA NA TRBJ2-1 TRBV6-5